This T cell receptor (beta chain) stems from a study of long-term antiretroviral therapy in people with HIV. Sequencing relied on immunoSEQ assay v3.0, run at survey level. Sequenced by immunoSEQ multiplex PCR; TCRdb stores in-frame clones only, minus some. The sample lists tens of thousands of clones, approximately 83% seen once, with around 8.9% in the top ten. The CDR3 is made up of 14 amino acids. The trim removed 3 bases at V and 4 bases at J, leaving 5 bases unmatched. The TCR originated in a woman aged 40 to 50 with HIV. This chain joins TRBV5-3 and TRBJ2-7; 9 bases match TRBD2. TRBV5-3 belongs to the ORF category, with a function that is uncertain. The specimen was unsorted PBMCs, collected 1.2 years after starting antiretroviral therapy. Here the CDR3 reads CARSWCGRGYEQYF. In DNA, the CDR3 is TGTGCCAGAAGCTGGTGCGGGAGGGGGTACGAGCAGTACTTC.